A single sample is the source of the 15 T cell receptor beta chains below, sequenced in a study of cytomegalovirus exposure and HLA in healthy donors. The PCR used 60 Vbeta and 13 Jbeta primers. Produced via immunoSEQ multiplex PCR; TCRdb's table is partial and in-frame only. The profile covers approximately 210,000 clones, with over 75% appearing a single time and around 2% taken by the ten largest. The sample taken for sequencing was PBMCs. These receptor sequences come from a man aged 18-30 years in good health and CMV-seronegative.

This chain uses TRBV6-1 with TRBJ2-7, with TRBD1 identical over 8 bases. The length of the CDR3 is 13 residues. CDR1 is MNHNS and CDR2 is SASEGT in the germline V gene. The V and J ends lost 6 bases and 3 bases, in that order; junction bases with no gene match: 4. The CDR3 coding sequence is TGTGCCAGCAGATCAGGACAGGGCTACGAGCAGTACTTC. Protein sequence: CASRSGQGYEQYF.

The chain uses TRBV9 and TRBJ1-2, with 9 bases matching TRBD1. Germline CDR1 and CDR2: SGDLS and YYNGEE. The CDR3 runs 14 residues. V gave up 4 bases and J gave up 8 bases; unmatched junction bases: 9. The CDR3 sequence: CASSPTGGEGGYTF. The CDR3, as DNA: TGTGCCAGCAGCCCGACAGGGGGAGAGGGGGGCTACACCTTC. The full variable domain, in which reference TRBV9 and TRBJ1-2 provide the parts outside the CDR3, is DSGVTQTPKHLITATGQRVTLRCSPRSGDLSVYWYQQSLDQGLQFLIQYYNGEERAKGNILERFSAQQFPDLHSELNLSSLELGDSALYFCASSPTGGEGGYTFGSGTRLTVV.

This clone has more than one count but fewer than ten. This chain uses TRBV15 with TRBJ1-5; D unresolved. Germline loops: CDR1 LNHNV, CDR2 YYDKDF (reference sequence). V lost 2 bases and J lost 2, with 13 bases in between. The CDR3 covers 16 residues. CDR3 region: CATSRPSRSGNQPQHF. The CDR3, as DNA: TGTGCCACCAGCAGACCATCTCGAAGCGGCAATCAGCCCCAGCATTTT.

The V call is TRBV2, the J call TRBJ2-7; possible D gene TRBD1, 7 bases. There are 15 residues in the CDR3. CDR1 is SNHLY and CDR2 is FYNNEI in the germline V gene. The germline V and J ends were trimmed by 6 bases and 0 bases, with 15 bases remaining between them. This chain's CDR3 is CASRSAGGSSYEQYF. Written as DNA, the CDR3 is TGTGCCAGCAGGTCAGCAGGGGGGAGCTCCTACGAGCAGTACTTC.

This clone was counted once. The chain carries TRBV27 and TRBJ2-1; a weak D match, TRBD1 (5 bases). The germline V gene has CDR1 MNHEY and CDR2 SMNVEV (reference sequence). This CDR3 region has 12 residues. The V end was cut by 4 bases, the J end by 4 bases, with 5 bases between. CDR3 nucleotides: TGTGCCAGCAGTTCAGGGTACAATGAGCAGTTCTTC. This codes for CASSSGYNEQFF.

The genes are TRBV7-3 and TRBJ2-7; maybe TRBD1 (6 bases). TRBJ2-1 explains the end of the DNA better; the J call may be wrong. The CDR3 length is 15 residues. Germline lookup yields CDR1 SGHTA and CDR2 FQGTGA. The CDR3 nucleotides are TGTGCCAGCAGCTTAAACCCAGGGGCGAGGAATGAGCAGTTCTTC. Translating gives CASSLNPGARNEQFF.

CDR3 residues: CAWSSQGRRGYTF. The CDR3 coding sequence is TGTGCCTGGAGTAGTCAGGGGCGTCGTGGCTACACCTTC. J is TRBJ1-2 and V is TRBV30; tentatively, D is TRBD1 (6 bases). The CDR3 length is 13 residues. Germline-derived CDR1 and CDR2 are GTSNPN and SVGIG (reference sequence). V was pared by 2 bases and J by 7 bases, with 14 bases between.

The chain recombines TRBV4-1 with TRBJ1-5, with a possible D match to TRBD1 (5 bases). V was clipped by 4 bases and J by 0 bases, with 7 bases between them. Germline CDR1 MGHRA, CDR2 YSYEKL. The CDR3 loop spans 14 amino acids. This chain's CDR3 is CASSPGNSNQPQHF. DNA for the CDR3: TGCGCCAGCAGCCCAGGGAATAGCAATCAGCCCCAGCATTTT.

This clone appeared a few times. This chain connects TRBV4-3 to TRBJ2-7; D is possibly TRBD1 (6 bases). This CDR3 spans 16 amino acids. The germline CDR1 and CDR2 sequences are LGHNA and YSLEER. V was clipped by 3 bases and J by 2 bases, with 17 bases between them. The CDR3 here is CASSHLHRRGTYEQYF. The CDR3 coding sequence is TGCGCCAGCAGCCATTTGCACCGAAGGGGGACCTACGAGCAGTACTTC.

The chain joins TRBV9 to TRBJ2-2, with D unclear. Germline loops: CDR1 SGDLS, CDR2 YYNGEE. This CDR3 is built from 14 residues. The V and J ends lost 7 bases and 1 base respectively, with 11 bases between them. The CDR3 DNA reads as TGTGCCAGCTCATCAAACGGGAACACCGGGGAGCTGTTTTTT. Protein product: CASSSNGNTGELFF.

This clone was detected only a few times. The chain joins TRBV7-9 to TRBJ2-3; TRBD2 agrees at 9 bases. V lost 3 bases, J lost 2 bases, and 9 bases stayed unmatched. The CDR3 totals 17 residues. Germline V gene sequence: CDR1 SEHNR, CDR2 FQNEAQ (reference sequence). The CDR3 coding sequence is TGTGCCAGCAGCTTGTTAAAGGCTAGCGGGGTCACAGATACGCAGTATTTT. This translates into CASSLLKASGVTDTQYF.

The chain uses TRBV9 and TRBJ2-1; a weak D match, TRBD2 (5 bases). The CDR3 sequence is 14 residues long. CDR1 is SGDLS, CDR2 YYNGEE, per germline. V lost 2 bases, J lost 3 bases, and 9 bases lay in between. CDR3 protein: CASSVAGSYNEQFF. The CDR3 nucleotides are TGTGCCAGCAGCGTGGCGGGTAGCTACAATGAGCAGTTCTTC.

The chain combines TRBV15 with TRBJ1-6; the match to TRBD1 covers 9 bases. This CDR3 region has 17 residues. V lost 6 bases, J lost 3 bases, and 9 bases stayed unmatched. Germline V CDR1 and CDR2: LNHNV, YYDKDF (reference sequence). CDR3 amino acids: CATRPGQGLSYNSPLHF. The CDR3 coding sequence is TGTGCCACCAGACCGGGACAGGGTTTGAGCTATAATTCACCCCTCCACTTT. The whole variable domain, filled in from reference TRBV15 and TRBJ1-6, reads DAMVIQNPRYQVTQFGKPVTLSCSQTLNHNVMYWYQQKSSQAPKLLFHYYDKDFNNEADTPDNFQSRRPNTSFCFLDIRSPGLGDTAMYLCATRPGQGLSYNSPLHFGNGTRLTVT.

This sequence joins TRBV5-8 and TRBJ2-3; D unresolved. V lost 4 bases to trimming and J lost 2 bases, with 5 bases between them. Germline CDR1 SGHTS, CDR2 YDEGEE. The CDR3 contains 12 residues. Here the CDR3 reads CASSPFTDTQYF. The CDR3 coding sequence is TGTGCCAGCAGCCCTTTCACAGATACGCAGTATTTT.

This sequence joins TRBV4-1 and TRBJ1-1; D is unclear. This CDR3 is built from 16 residues. Trimming stripped 0 bases from V and 3 bases from J, with 14 bases between. Germline values: CDR1 MGHRA, CDR2 YSYEKL. CDR3 protein: CASSQDRARAYTEAFF. CDR3 DNA: TGCGCCAGCAGCCAAGATCGTGCGCGCGCTTACACTGAAGCTTTCTTT.